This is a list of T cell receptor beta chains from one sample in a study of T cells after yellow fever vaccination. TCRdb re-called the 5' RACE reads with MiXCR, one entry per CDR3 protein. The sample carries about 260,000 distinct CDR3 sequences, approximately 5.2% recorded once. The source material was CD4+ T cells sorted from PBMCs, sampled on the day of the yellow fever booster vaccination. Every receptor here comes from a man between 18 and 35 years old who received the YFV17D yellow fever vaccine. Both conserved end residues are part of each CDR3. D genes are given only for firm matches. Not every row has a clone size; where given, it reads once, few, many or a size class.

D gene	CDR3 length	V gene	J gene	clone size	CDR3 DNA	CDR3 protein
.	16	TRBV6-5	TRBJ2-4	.	TGTGCCAGCAGTTACTCGAGGGGGATTGGCAAAAACATTCAGTACTTC	CASSYSRGIGKNIQYF
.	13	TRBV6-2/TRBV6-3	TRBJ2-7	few	TGTGCCAGCAGCCGCCCGGACGGCTACGAGCAGTACTTC	CASSRPDGYEQYF
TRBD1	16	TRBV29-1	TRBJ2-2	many	TGCAGCGGAGCGTCCGGACAGGGAGGAATCGCCGGGGAGCTGTTTTTT	CSGASGQGGIAGELFF
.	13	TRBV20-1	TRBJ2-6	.	TGCAGTGCTAGTCTACCTGGGGCCAACGTCCTGACTTTC	CSASLPGANVLTF
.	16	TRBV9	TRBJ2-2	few	TGTGCCAGCAGCGTGAGGACCGGGTCTTACACCGGGGAGCTGTTTTTT	CASSVRTGSYTGELFF
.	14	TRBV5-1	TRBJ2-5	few	TGCGCCAGCAGCTCGCTAGGATTTAGAGAGACCCAGTACTTC	CASSSLGFRETQYF
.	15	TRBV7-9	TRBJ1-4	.	TGTGCCAGCAGTGATTGGGTACAAGAAAATGAAAAACTGTTTTTT	CASSDWVQENEKLFF
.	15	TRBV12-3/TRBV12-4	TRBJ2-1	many	TGTGCCAGCTTAGAAGGAAGACTGATCGGGAATGAGCAGTTCTTC	CASLEGRLIGNEQFF
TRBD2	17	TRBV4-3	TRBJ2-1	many	TGCGCCAGCAGCCAAGACGACTCGCGGGGGGGCTACAATGAGCAGTTCTTC	CASSQDDSRGGYNEQFF
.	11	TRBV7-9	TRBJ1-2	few	TGTGCCAGCAGCGCCTACTATGGCTACACCTTC	CASSAYYGYTF
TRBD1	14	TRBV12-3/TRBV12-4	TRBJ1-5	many	TGTGCCAGCAGGGAGACAGGGGGGGATCAGCCCCAGCATTTT	CASRETGGDQPQHF
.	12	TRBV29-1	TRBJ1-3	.	TGCAGCGTTGGGTCCGCTGGAAACACCATATATTTT	CSVGSAGNTIYF
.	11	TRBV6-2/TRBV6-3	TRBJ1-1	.	TGTGCCAGCAGTTACTATGTTGAAGCTTTCTTT	CASSYYVEAFF
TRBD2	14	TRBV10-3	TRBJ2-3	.	TGTGCCATCAGGGGGACTAGCCTCACAGATACGCAGTATTTT	CAIRGTSLTDTQYF
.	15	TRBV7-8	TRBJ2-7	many	TGTGCCAGCTGCTACTCGCAGGTGTCTCTCTACGAGCAGTACTTC	CASCYSQVSLYEQYF
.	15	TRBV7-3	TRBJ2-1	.	TGTGCCAGCAGCTTTTACGCCGGATCGTGGGATGAGCAGTTCTTC	CASSFYAGSWDEQFF
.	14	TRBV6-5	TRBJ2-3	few	TGTGCCAGCAGTATCGACACCAGCACAGATACGCAGTATTTT	CASSIDTSTDTQYF
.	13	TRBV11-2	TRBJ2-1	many	TGTGCCAGCAGCTTAGATCTAGGTAGGGCGCCGTTCTTC	CASSLDLGRAPFF
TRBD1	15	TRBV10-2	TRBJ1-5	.	TGCGCCAGCAAGGGGGAAGGGACAGGCTATCAGCCCCAGCATTTT	CASKGEGTGYQPQHF
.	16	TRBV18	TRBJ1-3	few	TGTGCCAGCTCACCAGGACAGTCCCTCTCTGGAAACACCATATATTTT	CASSPGQSLSGNTIYF
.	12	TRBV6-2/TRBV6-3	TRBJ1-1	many	TGTGCCAGCAGCTCCGGGTATACTGAAGCTTTCTTT	CASSSGYTEAFF
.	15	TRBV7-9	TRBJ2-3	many	TGTGCCAGCGGTCCGAGAGGTTTTGGGACAGATACGCAGTATTTT	CASGPRGFGTDTQYF
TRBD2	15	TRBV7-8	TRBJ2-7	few	TGTGCCAGCAGCTTGGAAGCGGGGGGCTCCTACGAGCAGTACTTC	CASSLEAGGSYEQYF
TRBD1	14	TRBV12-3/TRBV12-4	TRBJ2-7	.	TGTGCCAGCAGCCGGGACAGGGGGCTGTCCGAGCAGTACTTC	CASSRDRGLSEQYF
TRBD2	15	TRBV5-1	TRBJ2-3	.	TGCGCCAGCAGCCCCGGACTAGTAGTGACAGATACGCAGTATTTT	CASSPGLVVTDTQYF
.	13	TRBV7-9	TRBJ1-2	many	TGTGCCAGCAGCCGGTCGCAAGGGAATGGCTACACCTTC	CASSRSQGNGYTF
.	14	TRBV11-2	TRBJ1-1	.	TGTGCCAGCAGCTTAGTTGAAAGAGGGGTTAGAGCTTTCTTT	CASSLVERGVRAFF
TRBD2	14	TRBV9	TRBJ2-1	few	TGTGCCAGCAGCGTATCCGGGGGGTGGAATGAGCAGTTCTTC	CASSVSGGWNEQFF
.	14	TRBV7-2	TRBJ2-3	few	TGTGCCAGCAGCTTTACGTCTAGGGTTGATACGCAGTATTTT	CASSFTSRVDTQYF